The source of this TCR beta chain is a study of control samples from healthy donors and cancer patients. Libraries were prepared by immunoSEQ multiplex PCR; TCRdb keeps only in-frame clonotypes and omits some of them. The data show 100,000 to 150,000 clones, about 92% seen once. The germline V gene encodes CDR1 SGHTA and CDR2 FQGNSA. Trimming stripped 0 bases from V and 3 bases from J, with 11 bases between. This CDR3 comprises 15 residues. This chain connects TRBV7-2 to TRBJ1-1, with unresolved D. The sequence was obtained from a man aged 80 or over with head and neck cancer. Material: PBMCs. The DNA for the CDR3 is TGTGCCAGCAGCTTAGCGAGTTCGACCTACACTGAAGCTTTCTTT. Its protein is CASSLASSTYTEAFF.